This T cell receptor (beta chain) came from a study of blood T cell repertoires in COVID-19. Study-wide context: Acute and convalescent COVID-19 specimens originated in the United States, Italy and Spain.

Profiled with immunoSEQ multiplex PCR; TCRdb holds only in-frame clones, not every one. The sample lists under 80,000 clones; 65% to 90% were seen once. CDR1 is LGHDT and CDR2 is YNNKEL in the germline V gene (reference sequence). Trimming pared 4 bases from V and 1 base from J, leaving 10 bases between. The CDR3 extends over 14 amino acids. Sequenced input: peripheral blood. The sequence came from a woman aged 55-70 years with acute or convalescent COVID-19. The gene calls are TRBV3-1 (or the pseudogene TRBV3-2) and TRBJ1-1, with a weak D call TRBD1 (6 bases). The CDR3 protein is CASSPWTENTEAFF. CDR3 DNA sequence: TGTGCCAGCAGCCCCTGGACAGAGAACACTGAAGCTTTCTTT.